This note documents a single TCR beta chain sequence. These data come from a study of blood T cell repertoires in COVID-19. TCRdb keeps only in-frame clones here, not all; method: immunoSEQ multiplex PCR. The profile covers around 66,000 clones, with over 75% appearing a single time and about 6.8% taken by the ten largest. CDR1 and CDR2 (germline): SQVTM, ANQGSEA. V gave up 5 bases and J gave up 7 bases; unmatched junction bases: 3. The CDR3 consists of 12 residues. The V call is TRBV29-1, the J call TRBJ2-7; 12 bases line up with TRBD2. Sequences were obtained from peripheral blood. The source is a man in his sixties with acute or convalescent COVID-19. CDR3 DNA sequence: TGCAGCGTTCTAGCGGGGGGGCGAGAGCAGTACTTC. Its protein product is CSVLAGGREQYF.